Each of the 13 T cell receptor beta chains below was sequenced from the same sample in a study of identical twins. TCRdb used MiXCR to reprocess the 5' RACE reads, holding one entry per CDR3 protein. The sample includes about 220,000 distinct CDR3 sequences, approximately 8% seen only once; the top ten take 5.4%. The same specimen was also included in a second study, on yellow fever vaccine responses in identical twins.

The sequenced sample consisted of CD8+ T cells sorted from blood. These receptors were obtained from a woman under 30 in good health.

V is TRBV28 and J is TRBJ2-7; 11 bases are a match to TRBD1. V lost 7 bases, J lost 2 bases, and 7 bases stayed unmatched. The CDR3 spans 15 residues. Germline V CDR1 and CDR2: MDHEN, SYDVKM. For the CDR3, the DNA is TGTGCCAGCACCTCCTGGGGACAGGGGGCCTACGAGCAGTACTTC. It encodes CASTSWGQGAYEQYF.

The CDR3 region has the DNA TGTGCCAGCAGCCTTGGGACATTCTCCTACAATGAGCAGTTCTTC. Amino acids: CASSLGTFSYNEQFF. The chain recombines TRBV6-1 with TRBJ2-1, with D tentatively TRBD1 (6 bases). There are 15 residues in the CDR3. V was trimmed by 6 bases and J by 0 bases, leaving 12 bases between them. Germline CDR1 and CDR2: MNHNS and SASEGT.

A few counts support this clonotype. The gene calls are TRBV6-1 and TRBJ2-1, with 10 bases identical to TRBD2. V shed 8 bases and J 5 bases; nucleotides not matched to a gene: 9. CDR3 size: 15 residues. CDR1 MNHNS and CDR2 SASEGT come from the germline V gene. CDR3 sequence (DNA): TGTGCCAGCCAGTCATCTAGCGGGGGACACAATGAGCAGTTCTTC. This encodes CASQSSSGGHNEQFF.

The chain combines TRBV7-9 with TRBJ2-4, with 10 bases identical to TRBD1. The CDR3 spans 14 residues. CDR1 is SEHNR and CDR2 is FQNEAQ in the germline V gene (reference sequence). The ends lost 4 bases at V and 8 bases at J; junction bases unmatched: 5. As DNA, the CDR3 is TGTGCCAGCAGCTCGGACAGGGGGAAGGACATTCAGTACTTC. Amino acid sequence: CASSSDRGKDIQYF. Full variable domain (missing parts from reference TRBV7-9 and TRBJ2-4): DTGVSQNPRHKITKRGQNVTFRCDPISEHNRLYWYRQTLGQGPEFLTYFQNEAQLEKSRLLSDRFSAERPKGSFSTLEIQRTEQGDSAMYLCASSSDRGKDIQYFGAGTRLSVL.

This clonotype has a handful of counts. V gene TRBV28 combines with J gene TRBJ2-1, with D uncertain. Germline lookup yields CDR1 MDHEN and CDR2 SYDVKM. The CDR3 sequence is 13 residues long. Trimming cost V 3 bases and J 8 bases, with 11 bases left between them. The CDR3 DNA reads TGTGCCAGCAGTTTGTTTCGTCGATATGAGCAGTTCTTC. This encodes CASSLFRRYEQFF.

J is TRBJ1-1 and V is TRBV28, with D perhaps TRBD1 (5 bases). Germline CDR1 and CDR2: MDHEN and SYDVKM. CDR3 length equals 14 residues. V lost 5 bases and J 7 bases, leaving 17 bases between the germline ends. The CDR3 region has the DNA TGTGCCAGCAGTCTGGGGACTCCCGGCTTTGAAGCTTTCTTT. Encoded protein: CASSLGTPGFEAFF. The entire variable domain, with the rest obtained from reference TRBV28 and TRBJ1-1, is as follows: DVKVTQSSRYLVKRTGEKVFLECVQDMDHENMFWYRQDPGLGLRLIYFSYDVKMKEKGDIPEGYSVSREKKERFSLILESASTNQTSMYLCASSLGTPGFEAFFGQGTRLTVV.

This clonotype was counted only a few times. The chain is built from TRBV6-5 and TRBJ1-2, with TRBD1 identical over 7 bases. Germline V gives CDR1 MNHEY, CDR2 SVGAGI. The length of the CDR3 is 13 residues. The ends lost 4 bases at V and 7 bases at J; junction bases unmatched: 6. CDR3 in amino acids: CASSLTGYPGYTF. CDR3 coding DNA: TGTGCCAGCAGTTTGACAGGGTATCCTGGCTACACCTTC.

This clonotype has ten or more counts. This chain connects TRBV29-1 to TRBJ2-7; D call uncertain. The CDR3 runs 14 residues. V was trimmed by 7 bases and J by 3 bases, leaving 19 bases between them. Germline CDR1 reads SQVTM; CDR2 reads ANQGSEA. CDR3 nucleotide sequence: TGCAGCGGGGCCATAGGGCTAGATGGCTACGAGCAGTACTTC. This codes for CSGAIGLDGYEQYF.

This clonotype was detected only a few times. This chain joins TRBV7-9 and TRBJ1-2, with TRBD1 identical over 8 bases. Per germline, CDR1 SEHNR and CDR2 FQNEAQ (reference sequence). The CDR3 loop spans 15 amino acids. V lost 4 bases, J lost 3 bases, and 7 bases stayed unmatched. The CDR3 DNA reads as TGTGCCAGCAGCTCTGGACAGGGCAAGGACTATGGCTACACCTTC. Amino acid sequence: CASSSGQGKDYGYTF.

V and J are TRBV14 and TRBJ2-1; 10 positions match TRBD2. Per the germline V gene, CDR1 is SGHDN and CDR2 is FVKESK. The CDR3 is 13 amino acids. After removal of 8 bases from V and 9 bases from J, the junction contained 7 bases not matched to a gene. DNA of the CDR3: TGTGCCAGCGGGAGCGGGAGGGCCACTGAGCAGTTCTTC. It yields the protein CASGSGRATEQFF. Looking up the rest from reference TRBV14 and TRBJ2-1 gives the full variable domain: EAGVTQFPSHSVIEKGQTVTLRCDPISGHDNLYWYRRVMGKEIKFLLHFVKESKQDESGMPNNRFLAERTGGTYSTLKVQPAELEDSGVYFCASGSGRATEQFFGPGTRLTVL.

This clonotype has a handful of counts. This chain connects TRBV20-1 to TRBJ2-7; either TRBD1 or TRBD2 may fit D (5 bases each). The V end was cut by 0 bases, the J end by 2 bases, with 14 bases between. Germline V gene sequence: CDR1 DFQATT, CDR2 SNEGSKA (reference sequence). The CDR3 has 15 amino acids. CDR3 nucleotide sequence: TGCAGTGCTAGAGATTTGGGAGAGGACACCTACGAGCAGTACGTC. This codes for CSARDLGEDTYEQYV.

The V gene is TRBV18, the J gene TRBJ2-7, with TRBD2 matching over 7 bases. There are 15 residues in the CDR3. V trimming: 3 bases; J trimming: 4 bases; junction bases outside the gene matches: 9. CDR1 and CDR2 from the germline V gene are KGHSH and LQKENI. This chain's CDR3 is CASSPVKTSRYEQYF. The CDR3 region has the DNA TGTGCCAGCTCACCTGTAAAGACTAGCAGGTACGAGCAGTACTTC. The whole variable domain, filled in from reference TRBV18 and TRBJ2-7, reads NAGVMQNPRHLVRRRGQEARLRCSPMKGHSHVYWYRQLPEEGLKFMVYLQKENIIDESGMPKERFSAEFPKEGPSILRIQQVVRGDSAAYFCASSPVKTSRYEQYFGPGTRLTVT.

The chain recombines TRBV28 with TRBJ2-7; perhaps TRBD1 as D (6 bases). The CDR3 is 15 amino acids. Trimming removed 6 bases from V and 0 bases from J, with 15 bases in between. The V gene's germline CDR1 is MDHEN and CDR2 SYDVKM. CDR3 nucleotide sequence: TGTGCCAGCAGCTTCATCGGGACAAACTCCTACGAGCAGTACTTC. Translating it yields CASSFIGTNSYEQYF.